This record covers a single TCR beta chain. The CDR3 covers 13 residues. V was trimmed by 7 bases and J by 3 bases, leaving 15 bases between them. The germline V gene has CDR1 SQVTM and CDR2 ANQGSEA. The data are from a study of blood T cell repertoires in COVID-19. Sequencing used immunoSEQ multiplex PCR; TCRdb keeps in-frame clones, though not all of them. The table shows just under 150,000 clones, with over 85% occurring only once. The rearrangement joins TRBV29-1 to TRBJ1-1; possibly TRBD1 for D (6 bases). The clonotype was recovered from a human donor in a cohort sampled during active COVID-19. The sequenced sample consisted of peripheral blood. The CDR3 nucleotides read TGCAGCGGCTACAGGGCGTGGGACACTGAAGCTTTCTTT. Residues: CSGYRAWDTEAFF. The full variable domain, in which reference TRBV29-1 and TRBJ1-1 provide the parts outside the CDR3, is SAVISQKPSRDICQRGTSLTIQCQVDSQVTMMFWYRQQPGQSLTLIATANQGSEATYESGFVIDKFPISRPNLTFSTLTVSNMSPEDSSIYLCSGYRAWDTEAFFGQGTRLTVV.